This T cell receptor (beta chain) is drawn from a study of T cell responses to AZD1222 COVID-19 vaccine. A note on this clone: What it binds is not known.

Sequencing was performed with immunoSEQ multiplex PCR; in TCRdb, only in-frame clones are kept and a portion is missing. This sample carries over 45,000 clones, 89% of them seen once, and the ten largest clones take about 2%. Findings of the study overall: With dominance at 160-218 and 743-854, vaccine-associated CD4 TCRs spanned spike.

The sequenced sample was peripheral blood, obtained on day 0 of AZD1222 vaccination. The source is an adult in good health.

The CDR3 nucleotides are TGTGCCAGCTCACCCCCGGCAGGCGCGGCCTACGAGCAGTACTTC. This translates into CASSPPAGAAYEQYF. The chain couples TRBV18 to TRBJ2-7; no clear D gene. The germline V and J ends were trimmed by 3 bases and 2 bases, with 14 bases remaining between them. Germline CDR1 and CDR2: KGHSH and LQKENI. The CDR3 is 15 residues long. The whole variable domain, remainder taken from reference TRBV18 and TRBJ2-7, is NAGVMQNPRHLVRRRGQEARLRCSPMKGHSHVYWYRQLPEEGLKFMVYLQKENIIDESGMPKERFSAEFPKEGPSILRIQQVVRGDSAAYFCASSPPAGAAYEQYFGPGTRLTVT.